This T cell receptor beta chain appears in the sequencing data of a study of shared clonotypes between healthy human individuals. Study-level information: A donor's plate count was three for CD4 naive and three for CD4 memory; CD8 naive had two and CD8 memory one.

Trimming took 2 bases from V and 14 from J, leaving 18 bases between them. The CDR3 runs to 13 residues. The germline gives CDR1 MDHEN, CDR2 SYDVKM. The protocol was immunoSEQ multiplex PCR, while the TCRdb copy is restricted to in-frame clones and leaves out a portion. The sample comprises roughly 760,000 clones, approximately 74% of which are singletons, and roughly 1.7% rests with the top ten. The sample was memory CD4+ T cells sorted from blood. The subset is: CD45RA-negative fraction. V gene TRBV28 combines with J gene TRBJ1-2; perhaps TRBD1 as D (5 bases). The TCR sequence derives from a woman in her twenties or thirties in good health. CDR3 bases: TGTGCCAGCAGTTTAATCGCAGGGAGGTGGTTTACCTTC. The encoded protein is CASSLIAGRWFTF.